The clone carrying this T cell receptor beta chain was recorded a few times. This specimen comes from a study of blood T cell repertoires in COVID-19. Study-level background: There were acute and convalescent COVID-19 samples, and they came from the United States, Italy and Spain.

V was cut by 8 bases and J by 1 base, with 15 bases left in between. This CDR3 region has 14 residues. CDR1 and CDR2 from the germline V gene are SNHLY and FYNNEI. Sequencing used immunoSEQ multiplex PCR; TCRdb keeps in-frame clones, though not all of them. The sample consists of tens of thousands of clones, about 80% of them appearing once. The clonotype originates from a human donor in a cohort sampled during active COVID-19. Sequencing input: peripheral blood. This chain connects TRBV2 to TRBJ2-7, with a weak D call TRBD2 (5 bases). The CDR3 DNA is TGTGCCAGCGGAACCGGGGAGACATCCTACGAGCAGTACTTC. Translating it yields CASGTGETSYEQYF.